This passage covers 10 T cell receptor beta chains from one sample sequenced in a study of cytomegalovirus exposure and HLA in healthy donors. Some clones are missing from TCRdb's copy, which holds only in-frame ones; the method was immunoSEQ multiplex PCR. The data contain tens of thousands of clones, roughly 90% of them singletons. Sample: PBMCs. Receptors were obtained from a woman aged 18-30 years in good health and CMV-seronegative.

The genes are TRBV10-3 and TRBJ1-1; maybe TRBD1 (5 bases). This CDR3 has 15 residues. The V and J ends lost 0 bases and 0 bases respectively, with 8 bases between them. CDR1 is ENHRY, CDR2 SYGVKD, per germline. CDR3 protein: CAISESGGLNTEAFF. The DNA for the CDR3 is TGTGCCATCAGTGAGTCGGGGGGGTTGAACACTGAAGCTTTCTTT.

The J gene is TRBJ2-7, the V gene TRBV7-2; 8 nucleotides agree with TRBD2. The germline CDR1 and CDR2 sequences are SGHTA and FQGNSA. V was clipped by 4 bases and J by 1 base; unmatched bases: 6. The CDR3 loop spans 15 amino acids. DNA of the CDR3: TGTGCCAGCAGCTCCCAGCTAGCGGGTTCCTACGAGCAGTACTTC. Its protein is CASSSQLAGSYEQYF.

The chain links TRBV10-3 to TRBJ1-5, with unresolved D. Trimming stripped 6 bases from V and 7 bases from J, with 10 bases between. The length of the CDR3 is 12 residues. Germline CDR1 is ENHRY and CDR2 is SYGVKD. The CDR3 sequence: CAISPPGQPQHF. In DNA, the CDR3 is TGTGCCATCAGCCCCCCGGGACAGCCCCAGCATTTT.

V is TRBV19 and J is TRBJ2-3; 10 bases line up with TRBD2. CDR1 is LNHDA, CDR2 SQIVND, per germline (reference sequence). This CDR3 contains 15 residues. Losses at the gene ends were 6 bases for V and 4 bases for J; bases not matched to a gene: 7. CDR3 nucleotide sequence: TGTGCCAGTAGAGATAGCGGGAGGAACGCAGATACGCAGTATTTT. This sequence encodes CASRDSGRNADTQYF. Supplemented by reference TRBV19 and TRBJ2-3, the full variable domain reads DGGITQSPKYLFRKEGQNVTLSCEQNLNHDAMYWYRQDPGQGLRLIYYSQIVNDFQKGDIAEGYSVSREKKESFPLTVTSAQKNPTAFYLCASRDSGRNADTQYFGPGTRLTVL.

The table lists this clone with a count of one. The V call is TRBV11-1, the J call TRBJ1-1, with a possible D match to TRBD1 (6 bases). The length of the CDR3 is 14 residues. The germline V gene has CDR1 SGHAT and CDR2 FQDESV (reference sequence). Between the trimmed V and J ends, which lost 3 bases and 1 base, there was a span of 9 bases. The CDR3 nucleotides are TGTGCCAGCAGCTTGGACAGAACGAACACTGAAGCTTTCTTT. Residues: CASSLDRTNTEAFF.

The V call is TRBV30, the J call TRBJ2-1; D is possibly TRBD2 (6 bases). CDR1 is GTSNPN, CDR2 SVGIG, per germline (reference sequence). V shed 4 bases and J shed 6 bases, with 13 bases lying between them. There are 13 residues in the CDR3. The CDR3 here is CAWKTSMFNEQFF. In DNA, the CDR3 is TGTGCCTGGAAGACTAGTATGTTCAATGAGCAGTTCTTC. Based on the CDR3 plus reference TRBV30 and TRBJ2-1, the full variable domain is SQTIHQWPATLVQPVGSPLSLECTVEGTSNPNLYWYRQAAGRGLQLLFYSVGIGQISSEVPQNLSASRPQDRQFILSSKKLLLSDSGFYLCAWKTSMFNEQFFGPGTRLTVL.

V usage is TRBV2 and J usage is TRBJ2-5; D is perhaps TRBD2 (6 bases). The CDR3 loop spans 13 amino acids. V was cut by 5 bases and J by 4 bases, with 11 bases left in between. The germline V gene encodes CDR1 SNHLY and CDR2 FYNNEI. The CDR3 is CASSIRGGETQYF. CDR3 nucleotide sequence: TGTGCCAGCAGTATCCGGGGAGGAGAGACCCAGTACTTC.

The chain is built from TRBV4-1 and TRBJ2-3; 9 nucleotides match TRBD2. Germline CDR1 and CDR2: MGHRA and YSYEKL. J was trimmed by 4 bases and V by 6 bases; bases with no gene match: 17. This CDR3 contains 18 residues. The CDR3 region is CASRHERWSSGDSDTQYF. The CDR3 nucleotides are TGCGCCAGCAGGCACGAGAGGTGGTCTAGCGGGGACTCAGATACGCAGTATTTT.

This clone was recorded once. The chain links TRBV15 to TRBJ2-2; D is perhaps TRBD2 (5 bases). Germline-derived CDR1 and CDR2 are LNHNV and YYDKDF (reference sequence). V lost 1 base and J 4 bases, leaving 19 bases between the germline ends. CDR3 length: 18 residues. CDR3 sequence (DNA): TGTGCCACCAGCAGAGTAGCGAACGAAATGATGGGCACCGGGGAGCTGTTTTTT. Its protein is CATSRVANEMMGTGELFF.

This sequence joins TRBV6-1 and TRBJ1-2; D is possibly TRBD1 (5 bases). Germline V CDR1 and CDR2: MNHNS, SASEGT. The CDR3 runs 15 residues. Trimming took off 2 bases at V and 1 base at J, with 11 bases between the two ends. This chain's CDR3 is CASSEIGEGNYGYTF. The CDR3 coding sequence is TGTGCCAGCAGTGAAATAGGGGAGGGTAACTATGGCTACACCTTC.